This record concerns one T cell receptor beta chain sequence. Its antigen is as yet unknown. The germline CDR1 and CDR2 sequences are MGHRA and YSYEKL. Trimming removed 1 base from V and 5 bases from J, with 7 bases in between. This CDR3 spans 13 amino acids. In the study's own analysis: Filtering differed because ImmunoSEQ produced junction-only sequences that carried no quality scores. Assay: immunoSEQ multiplex PCR; the TCRdb copy retains only in-frame clones and omits some. V and J calls and clone size are as listed in that table; D and trimming were resolved from the DNA. The data show 2 million to 2.5 million clones, less than 95% seen once. The sample comes from a study of shared clonotypes between healthy human individuals. Whole-study context: The study enrolled a couple of women and a few men aged 18 to 49. Study results and caveats: Among the subsets, naive ones generally showed larger estimated richness than memory ones.

This TCR derives from a man aged 18 to 29 in good health. Some clones in this sample may be carry-over from other donors' samples. Sequenced material: naive CD4+ T cells from PBMCs. Subset in this sample: CD45RA+ positively selected. The chain has TRBV4-1 and TRBJ2-3; D ambiguous. CDR3 in DNA: TGCGCCAGCAGCCAAGTGGCGGTAGATACGCAGTATTTT. This gives the protein CASSQVAVDTQYF.